Following are 20 T cell receptor beta chains from one sample sequenced in a study of Ad26.COV2.S vaccination and SARS-CoV-2 variants (dated by TCRdb to the early 2020s). Per the publication, the treatment or condition label means: roughly 19 received Ad26.COV2.S at low or high dose, single or two shots; about 5 received placebo; per-sample allocation not given. Repertoires of vaccine and placebo recipients were sequenced from samples collected on day 63 after the first injection. Library preparation was by the immunoSEQ multiplex PCR assay. TCRdb mirrors the immuneACCESS table, restricted to in-frame sequences. Some clones are absent from its copies; in checked studies, under half trace to an unresolved V gene, and the reason for the others is unknown. The sample includes around 400,000 clones, with 75% to 95% observed a single time. The top ten clones comprise 12% of the sample. Sequenced here: peripheral blood, sampled in a trial of Ad26.COV2.S vaccine versus placebo. The receptor set was obtained from a person between 18 and 59 years old who received the Ad26.COV2.S COVID-19 vaccine or a placebo.

The chain is built from TRBV14 and TRBJ2-7; 10 positions match TRBD1. The V gene's germline CDR1 is SGHDN and CDR2 FVKESK. Losses at the gene ends were 2 bases for V and 1 base for J; bases not matched to a gene: 5. The CDR3 is 16 residues long. The CDR3 nucleotides are TGTGCCAGCAGCCAACGACCGGGACAGGGGTCCTACGAGCAGTACTTC. This encodes CASSQRPGQGSYEQYF.

The chain couples TRBV13 to TRBJ1-1; D may be TRBD1 (6 bases). This CDR3 has 13 amino acids. Germline assignment: CDR1 PRHDT and CDR2 FYEKMQ (reference sequence). V was clipped by 5 bases and J by 3 bases, with 10 bases between them. This chain's CDR3 is CASSVRGYTEAFF. In DNA form, the CDR3 reads TGTGCCAGCAGCGTAAGGGGGTACACTGAAGCTTTCTTT.

Only one count was recorded for this clone. CDR3 in amino acids: CASSLDMSFTEAFF. DNA of the CDR3: TGTGCCAGCAGCTTAGACATGTCCTTCACTGAAGCTTTCTTT. The gene calls are TRBV7-2 and TRBJ1-1; D remains unclear. Germline CDR1 reads SGHTA; CDR2 reads FQGNSA. Trimming took off 1 base at V and 4 bases at J, with 10 bases between the two ends. This CDR3 spans 14 amino acids.

The chain links TRBV5-6 to TRBJ2-3, with D perhaps TRBD1 or TRBD2 (5 bases each). CDR3 length equals 14 residues. V was cut by 10 bases and J by 2 bases, with 17 bases left in between. Looked up from germline, CDR1 is SGHDT and CDR2 is YYEEEE. The CDR3 DNA is TGTGCCCGGGACGAAAGCGGAGTCACAGATACGCAGTATTTT. Protein sequence: CARDESGVTDTQYF.

This chain joins TRBV6-5 and TRBJ2-2; D gene uncertain. The ends were cut back, 10 bases at V and 1 base at J, with 13 bases in the middle. CDR1 and CDR2 (germline): MNHEY, SVGAGI. The CDR3 has 14 amino acids. The CDR3 loop is CATHRAQNTGELFF. CDR3 DNA: TGTGCCACACACCGGGCTCAGAACACCGGGGAGCTGTTTTTT.

The chain links TRBV7-9 to TRBJ1-4; maybe TRBD1 (5 bases). The CDR3 length is 16 residues. V was clipped by 5 bases and J by 0 bases, with 13 bases between them. Germline CDR1 and CDR2: SEHNR and FQNEAQ (reference sequence). The CDR3 spells CASSPRERATNEKLFF. CDR3 coding DNA: TGTGCCAGCAGCCCCAGGGAGCGCGCAACTAATGAAAAACTGTTTTTT.

J is TRBJ2-1 and V is TRBV18; 7 bases line up with TRBD2. V shed 2 bases and J 6 bases; nucleotides not matched to a gene: 7. The CDR3 spans 15 residues. Germline lookup yields CDR1 KGHSH and CDR2 LQKENI. As DNA, the CDR3 is TGTGCCAGCTCACCATCCTCTGGGGGGGGCAATGAGCAGTTCTTC. Its translation: CASSPSSGGGNEQFF.

The chain uses TRBV10-2 and TRBJ2-5; D might be TRBD1 or TRBD2, each matching 6 bases. This CDR3 contains 15 residues. From germline, CDR1 is WSHSY and CDR2 SAAADI. Trimming took off 3 bases at V and 4 bases at J, with 15 bases between the two ends. Here the CDR3 reads CASSDYRLGGETQYF. DNA of the CDR3: TGCGCCAGCAGTGACTACCGACTAGGGGGAGAGACCCAGTACTTC.

This clone has just one count. The rearrangement joins TRBV28 to TRBJ1-1; TRBD1 matches at 7 bases. The CDR3 length is 14 residues. Unmatched junction bases numbered 7, after V lost 7 bases and J lost 2 bases. The germline V gene has CDR1 MDHEN and CDR2 SYDVKM. The CDR3 region is CASTQTGQNTEAFF. The CDR3 DNA reads TGTGCCAGCACCCAGACAGGGCAAAACACTGAAGCTTTCTTT. Variable domain in full (rest from reference TRBV28 and TRBJ1-1): DVKVTQSSRYLVKRTGEKVFLECVQDMDHENMFWYRQDPGLGLRLIYFSYDVKMKEKGDIPEGYSVSREKKERFSLILESASTNQTSMYLCASTQTGQNTEAFFGQGTRLTVV.

CDR3 sequence: CSVVTGVNTEAFF. CDR3 in DNA: TGCAGCGTTGTGACAGGGGTGAACACTGAAGCTTTCTTT. This chain links TRBV29-1 with TRBJ1-1; 8 nucleotides align to TRBD1. Per the germline V gene, CDR1 is SQVTM and CDR2 is ANQGSEA. This CDR3 is built from 13 residues. The junction had 1 base not matched to a gene; V was cut back by 4 bases and J by 0 bases.

Only one count was recorded for this clone. The rearrangement uses TRBV10-2 and TRBJ2-7, with 10 bases aligning to TRBD2. The germline CDR1 and CDR2 sequences are WSHSY and SAAADI. V shed 3 bases, J shed 3 bases, and the junction held 8 bases outside the gene matches. This CDR3 has 16 residues. The chain's CDR3 is CASSDPTSGNYYEQYF. CDR3 in DNA: TGCGCCAGCAGTGACCCCACTAGCGGGAATTACTACGAGCAGTACTTC.

The rearrangement uses TRBV7-2 and TRBJ2-1, with TRBD1 matching over 11 bases. CDR3 size: 15 residues. After removal of 5 bases from V and 7 bases from J, the junction contained 7 bases not matched to a gene. Germline lookup yields CDR1 SGHTA and CDR2 FQGNSA. This CDR3 is CASSRTGGVINEQFF. The CDR3 DNA reads as TGTGCCAGCAGCCGGACAGGGGGCGTAATTAATGAGCAGTTCTTC. Full variable domain (outside the CDR3, taken from reference TRBV7-2 and TRBJ2-1): GAGVSQSPSNKVTEKGKDVELRCDPISGHTALYWYRQSLGQGLEFLIYFQGNSAPDKSGLPSDRFSAERTGGSVSTLTIQRTQQEDSAVYLCASSRTGGVINEQFFGPGTRLTVL.

V gene TRBV20-1 combines with J gene TRBJ2-1, with no clear D. The CDR3 totals 13 residues. CDR1 is DFQATT and CDR2 is SNEGSKA in the germline V gene (reference sequence). V was clipped by 3 bases and J by 4 bases, with 10 bases between them. DNA of the CDR3: TGCAGTGCTAGTATGACACAGTACAATGAGCAGTTCTTC. Protein product: CSASMTQYNEQFF.

The genes are TRBV20-1 and TRBJ2-3, with unresolved D. Looked up from germline, CDR1 is DFQATT and CDR2 is SNEGSKA (reference sequence). This CDR3 is built from 11 residues. V was cut by 4 bases and J by 6 bases, with 8 bases left in between. The CDR3 here is CSAILRDTQYF. The CDR3 coding sequence is TGCAGTGCTATACTCAGGGATACGCAGTATTTT.

The rearrangement uses TRBV6-6 and TRBJ1-4, with 10 bases lining up with TRBD1. The CDR3 extends over 16 amino acids. Germline V lookup: CDR1 MNHNY, CDR2 SVGAGI (reference sequence). The V segment lost 4 bases and the J segment 0 bases; nucleotides outside the gene matches: 2. The CDR3 region is CASSSGQGATNEKLFF. CDR3 coding DNA: TGTGCCAGCAGTTCAGGACAGGGGGCAACTAATGAAAAACTGTTTTTT.

This chain links TRBV2 with TRBJ2-3; 7 bases match TRBD1. The CDR3 consists of 17 residues. With 2 bases clipped from V and 1 base from J, the junction kept 9 bases outside the gene matches. Germline V gives CDR1 SNHLY, CDR2 FYNNEI. The CDR3 DNA is TGTGCCAGCAGTGAACCGGACAGGCGACGGGGCACAGATACGCAGTATTTT. This encodes CASSEPDRRRGTDTQYF. The full variable domain, its missing parts supplied by reference TRBV2 and TRBJ2-3, is EPEVTQTPSHQVTQMGQEVILRCVPISNHLYFYWYRQILGQKVEFLVSFYNNEISEKSEIFDDQFSVERPDGSNFTLKIRSTKLEDSAMYFCASSEPDRRRGTDTQYFGPGTRLTVL.

The chain has TRBV28 and TRBJ1-2; D gene uncertain. V lost 3 bases to trimming and J lost 4 bases, with 9 bases between them. In germline, CDR1 is MDHEN, CDR2 SYDVKM. CDR3 length equals 13 residues. In DNA form, the CDR3 reads TGTGCCAGCAGTTTTCAACCCGCCTATGGCTACACCTTC. Translation: CASSFQPAYGYTF.

The V and J genes are TRBV27 and TRBJ1-5; D uncertain. The CDR3 extends over 15 amino acids. The V end was cut by 6 bases, the J end by 3 bases, with 15 bases between. Germline assignment: CDR1 MNHEY and CDR2 SMNVEV (reference sequence). This CDR3 reads CASSLLLGPNQPQHF. Here the CDR3 DNA reads TGTGCCAGCAGCCTGCTCTTAGGCCCCAATCAGCCCCAGCATTTT.

The gene calls are TRBV7-2 and TRBJ1-1; the D gene is possibly TRBD1 (6 bases). CDR1 is SGHTA, CDR2 FQGNSA, per germline. The CDR3 consists of 14 residues. The ends were cut back, 5 bases at V and 1 base at J, with 11 bases in the middle. The CDR3 spells CASSRQAGNTEAFF. The CDR3 nucleotides read TGTGCCAGCAGCAGACAGGCAGGGAACACTGAAGCTTTCTTT.

This clone appeared once. This chain joins TRBV5-6 and TRBJ2-7, with 7 nucleotides matching TRBD1. This CDR3 has 13 amino acids. The trim removed 1 base at V and 10 bases at J, leaving 8 bases unmatched. CDR1 and CDR2 (germline): SGHDT, YYEEEE. CDR3 loop: CASSLTGTEGQYF. CDR3 sequence (DNA): TGTGCCAGCAGCTTGACCGGGACAGAGGGACAGTACTTC.